The rows below give T cell receptor beta chains drawn from one sample of a study of OX40 agonist ivuxolimab in advanced cancers. Measured with immunoSEQ multiplex PCR; TCRdb has only the in-frame clones, and not every one. Found here are 70,000 to 95,000 clones, about 91% of them singletons; the top ten hold roughly 0.5%. The specimen was CD4+ or CD8+ T cells sorted from blood, collected in a trial of the OX40 agonist ivuxolimab. Every receptor here comes from an adult with an advanced solid tumor such as melanoma, head and neck, liver or kidney cancer. CDR3s include the opening cysteine and the closing phenylalanine or tryptophan. D genes are given only for firm matches. The listing skips clone size in some rows; elsewhere it reads once, few, many or a size class.

v_gene,d_gene,abundance,j_gene,CDR3aa,CDR3nt
TRBV30,NA,NA,TRBJ2-1,CAWSGRLSSYNEQFF,TGTGCCTGGTCTGGGCGCCTTAGCTCCTACAATGAGCAGTTCTTC
TRBV5-1,NA,NA,TRBJ2-2,CASSLTVNTGELFF,TGTGCCAGCAGCCTGACAGTGAACACCGGGGAGCTGTTTTTT
TRBV18,TRBD2,NA,TRBJ2-1,CASSPKGTSGITGEQFF,TGTGCCAGCTCACCTAAGGGGACTAGCGGGATTACGGGTGAGCAGTTCTTC
TRBV5-4,NA,NA,TRBJ2-3,CASSADPSDTQYF,TGTGCCAGCAGCGCGGACCCCTCCGATACGCAGTATTTT
TRBV5-1,NA,NA,TRBJ1-1,CASSGQGSEAFF,TGCGCCAGCAGCGGCCAGGGGTCTGAAGCTTTCTTT
TRBV18,TRBD1,NA,TRBJ1-2,CASSLLDRGHGYTF,TGTGCCAGCTCACTCTTGGACAGGGGCCATGGCTACACCTTC
TRBV27,TRBD1,NA,TRBJ2-7,CASSPRRTGTAVYEQYF,TGTGCCAGCAGTCCAAGGAGAACCGGGACAGCAGTCTACGAGCAGTACTTC
TRBV10-1,NA,NA,TRBJ1-6,CARTNSPLHF,TGCGCCAGGACAAATTCACCCCTCCACTTT
TRBV5-4,NA,NA,TRBJ1-2,CASSLASVAGYYGYTF,TGTGCCAGCAGCTTGGCCTCGGTGGCAGGGTACTATGGCTACACCTTC
TRBV30,NA,NA,TRBJ1-2,CAWRAQWDHLYTF,TGTGCCTGGAGGGCCCAGTGGGATCATCTCTACACCTTC
TRBV6-1,NA,once,TRBJ2-2,CASGGQLNTGELFF,TGTGCCAGCGGGGGCCAGTTGAACACCGGGGAGCTGTTTTTT
TRBV11-1,NA,NA,TRBJ2-2,CASSFGGTGSSGELFF,TGTGCCAGCAGCTTCGGCGGGACCGGGAGTTCCGGGGAGCTGTTTTTT
TRBV1,NA,NA,TRBJ2-3,CTSSPAPLAPVDTQYF,TGCACCAGCAGCCCTGCCCCCCTAGCTCCGGTTGATACGCAGTATTTT
TRBV7-3,TRBD2,NA,TRBJ2-7,CASSLMGLASYEQYF,TGTGCCAGCAGCTTAATGGGACTAGCGAGCTACGAGCAGTACTTC
TRBV19,NA,once,TRBJ1-5,CASSIDNTGRRNQPQHF,TGTGCCAGTAGTATAGACAACACAGGGCGTAGGAATCAGCCCCAGCATTTT
TRBV7-8,NA,NA,TRBJ1-4,CASSLAYPVGRGTNEKLFF,TGTGCCAGCAGCTTAGCGTATCCGGTCGGTCGGGGAACTAATGAAAAACTGTTTTTT
TRBV18,NA,NA,TRBJ1-4,CASSLTEANEKLFF,TGTGCCAGCTCACTTACGGAGGCTAATGAAAAACTGTTTTTT
TRBV5-6,NA,once,TRBJ2-3,CASTSGMRGPTDTQYF,TGTGCCAGCACCTCGGGTATGCGGGGCCCCACAGATACGCAGTATTTT
TRBV6-1,TRBD1,few,TRBJ1-2,CASSEAHRGPDGYTF,TGTGCCAGCAGTGAAGCGCACAGGGGACCCGATGGCTACACCTTC
TRBV6-5,NA,NA,TRBJ1-1,CASRGVGPNTEAFF,TGTGCCAGCCGGGGGGTAGGGCCGAACACTGAAGCTTTCTTT
TRBV7-9,NA,NA,TRBJ2-2,CASLVVETGNTGELFF,TGTGCCAGCCTTGTGGTAGAGACAGGGAACACCGGGGAGCTGTTTTTT
TRBV6-5,NA,NA,TRBJ2-7,CASSERYEQYF,TGTGCCAGCAGTGAACGCTACGAGCAGTACTTC
TRBV18,TRBD1,NA,TRBJ1-2,CASSPPGQGDGYTF,TGTGCCAGCTCACCCCCAGGACAGGGGGATGGCTACACCTTC
TRBV25-1,NA,NA,TRBJ2-1,CASSGNNEQFF,TGTGCCAGCAGTGGGAACAATGAGCAGTTCTTC
TRBV27,TRBD2,NA,TRBJ2-7,CASRPKSGSWYEQYF,TGTGCCAGCAGACCGAAAAGCGGGAGTTGGTACGAGCAGTACTTC
TRBV9,NA,NA,TRBJ1-1,CASSVFDGTTEAFF,TGTGCCAGCAGCGTATTTGACGGCACCACTGAAGCTTTCTTT
TRBV2,TRBD1,NA,TRBJ1-5,CASSGHRDRDPNQPQHF,TGTGCCAGCAGTGGGCATCGGGACAGGGACCCAAATCAGCCCCAGCATTTT
TRBV4-1,NA,NA,TRBJ2-3,CASSQEPGFPSTDTQYF,TGCGCCAGCAGCCAAGAACCGGGTTTCCCTAGCACAGATACGCAGTATTTT
TRBV5-1,NA,NA,TRBJ1-2,CASSSRVNFDGYTF,TGCGCCAGCAGCTCCAGGGTCAATTTCGATGGCTACACCTTC
TRBV19,NA,NA,TRBJ2-7,CASSKGVSYEQYF,TGTGCCAGTAGTAAGGGCGTCTCCTACGAGCAGTACTTC
TRBV10-3,NA,NA,TRBJ1-2,CAISVGGLDGYTF,TGTGCCATCAGTGTCGGGGGCCTGGATGGCTACACCTTC
TRBV18,TRBD1,NA,TRBJ1-2,CASSPVGQGANYGYTF,TGTGCCAGCTCACCGGTGGGACAGGGGGCCAACTATGGCTACACCTTC
TRBV18,NA,NA,TRBJ1-4,CASSQGGSGNWKNLFF,TGTGCCAGCTCGCAAGGGGGTTCGGGGAACTGGAAAAACCTGTTTTTT
TRBV29-1,NA,NA,TRBJ1-1,CSVVYGGNTEAFF,TGCAGCGTGGTCTATGGGGGGAACACTGAAGCTTTCTTT
TRBV5-6,NA,NA,TRBJ1-2,CASSSGNYGYTF,TGTGCCAGCAGCTCGGGGAACTATGGCTACACCTTC